The next 2 T cell receptor beta chains were all read from a single sample in a study of early T cells in non-severe SARS-CoV-2 infection. TCRdb reprocessed the 5' RACE reads with MiXCR, giving one entry per CDR3 protein. The sample yields tens of thousands of distinct CDR3 sequences, 4% to 5% seen once. The material sequenced was whole blood. These receptors came from an adult who was a healthcare worker with PCR-confirmed SARS-CoV-2 infection or an uninfected control (not recorded which).

This clonotype was observed at least ten times. The chain carries TRBV5-6 and TRBJ1-1, with 8 nucleotides matching TRBD1. Unmatched junction bases numbered 11, after V lost 4 bases and J lost 3 bases. CDR1 is SGHDT and CDR2 is YYEEEE in the germline V gene. The CDR3 is 16 residues long. The CDR3 DNA reads as TGTGCCAGCAGCGGAAGGGGACCGGGACAGGACACTGAAGCTTTCTTT. Translating gives CASSGRGPGQDTEAFF.

This clonotype was recorded at least ten times. CDR3: CASSQGLAQGNSPLHF. The DNA for the CDR3 is TGTGCCAGCAGCCAAGGACTCGCACAGGGAAATTCACCCCTCCACTTT. The chain links TRBV3-1 to TRBJ1-6; D is perhaps TRBD1 (6 bases). Per the germline V gene, CDR1 is LGHDT and CDR2 is YNNKEL (reference sequence). Trimming removed 1 base at V and 7 bases at J, with 14 bases between. The CDR3 is 16 residues long.